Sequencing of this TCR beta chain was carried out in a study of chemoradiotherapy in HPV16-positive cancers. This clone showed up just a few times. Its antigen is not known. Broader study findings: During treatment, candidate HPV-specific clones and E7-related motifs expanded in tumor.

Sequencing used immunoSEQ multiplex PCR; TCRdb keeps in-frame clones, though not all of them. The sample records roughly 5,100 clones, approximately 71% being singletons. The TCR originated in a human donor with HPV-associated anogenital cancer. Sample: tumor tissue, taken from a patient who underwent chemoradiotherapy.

The CDR3 sequence is CASRGGGDTGELFF. The CDR3 nucleotides read TGTGCCAGCAGAGGTGGAGGAGACACCGGGGAGCTGTTTTTT. The V and J genes are TRBV6-4 and TRBJ2-2, with D maybe TRBD2 (5 bases). Trimming removed 6 bases at V and 3 bases at J, with 11 bases between. Looked up from germline, CDR1 is MRHNA and CDR2 is SNTAGT. The CDR3 is 14 residues long.